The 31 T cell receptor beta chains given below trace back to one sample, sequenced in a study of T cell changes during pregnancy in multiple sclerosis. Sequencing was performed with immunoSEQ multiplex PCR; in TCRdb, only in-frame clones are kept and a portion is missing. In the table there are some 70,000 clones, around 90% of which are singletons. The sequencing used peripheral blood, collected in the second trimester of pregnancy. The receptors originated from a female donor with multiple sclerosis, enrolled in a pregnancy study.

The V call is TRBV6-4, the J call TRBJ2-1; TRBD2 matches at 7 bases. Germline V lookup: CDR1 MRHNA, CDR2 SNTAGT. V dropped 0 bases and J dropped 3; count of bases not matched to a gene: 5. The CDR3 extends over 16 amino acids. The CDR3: CASSDSASGDYNEQFF. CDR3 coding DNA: TGTGCCAGCAGTGACTCGGCCAGCGGGGACTACAATGAGCAGTTCTTC.

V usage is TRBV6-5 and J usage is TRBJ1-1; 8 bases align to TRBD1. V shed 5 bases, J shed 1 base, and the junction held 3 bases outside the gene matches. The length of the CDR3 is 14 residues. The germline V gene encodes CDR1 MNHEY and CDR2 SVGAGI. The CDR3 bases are TGTGCCAGCAGTCCCGGGACAGGGAACACTGAAGCTTTCTTT. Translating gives CASSPGTGNTEAFF.

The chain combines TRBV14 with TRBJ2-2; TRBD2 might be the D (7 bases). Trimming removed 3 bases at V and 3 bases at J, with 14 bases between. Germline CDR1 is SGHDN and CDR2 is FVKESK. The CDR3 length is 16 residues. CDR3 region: CASSQAGAAYTGELFF. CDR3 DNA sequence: TGTGCCAGCAGCCAGGCGGGGGCAGCTTACACCGGGGAGCTGTTTTTT.

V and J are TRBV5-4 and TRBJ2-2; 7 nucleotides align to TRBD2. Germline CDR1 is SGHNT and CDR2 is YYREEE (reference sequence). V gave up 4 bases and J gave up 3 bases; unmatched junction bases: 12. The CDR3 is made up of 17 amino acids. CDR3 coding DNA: TGTGCCAGCAGCCGAGGGAGGGCGGCAGACCACACCGGGGAGCTGTTTTTT. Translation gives CASSRGRAADHTGELFF.

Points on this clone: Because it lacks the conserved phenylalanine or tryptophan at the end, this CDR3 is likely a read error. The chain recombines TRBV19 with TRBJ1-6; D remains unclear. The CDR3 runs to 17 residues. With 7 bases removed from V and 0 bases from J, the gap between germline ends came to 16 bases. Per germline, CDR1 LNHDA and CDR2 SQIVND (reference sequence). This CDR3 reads CASTSRGSSSYNSPLHL. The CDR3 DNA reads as TGTGCCAGTACCTCGCGTGGTTCGAGCTCCTATAATTCACCCCTCCACCTT.

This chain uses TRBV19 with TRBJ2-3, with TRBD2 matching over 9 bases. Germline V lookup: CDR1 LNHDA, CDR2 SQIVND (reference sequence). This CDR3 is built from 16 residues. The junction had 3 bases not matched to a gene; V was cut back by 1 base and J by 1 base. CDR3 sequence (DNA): TGTGCCAGTAGTATAGTGGCTAGCGGGGGCACAGATACGCAGTATTTT. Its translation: CASSIVASGGTDTQYF.

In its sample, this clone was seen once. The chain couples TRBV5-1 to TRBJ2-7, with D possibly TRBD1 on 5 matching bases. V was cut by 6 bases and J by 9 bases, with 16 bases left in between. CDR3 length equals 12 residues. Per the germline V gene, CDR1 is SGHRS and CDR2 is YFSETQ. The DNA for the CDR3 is TGCGCCAGCACCCGTGGGGCAGGGCGGCAGTACTTC. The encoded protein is CASTRGAGRQYF.

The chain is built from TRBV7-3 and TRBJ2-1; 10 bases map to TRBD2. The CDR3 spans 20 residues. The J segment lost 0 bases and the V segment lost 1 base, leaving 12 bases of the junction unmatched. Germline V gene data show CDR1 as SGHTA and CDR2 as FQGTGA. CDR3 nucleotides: TGTGCCAGCAGCTTAAAAATCACGAGCGGGGGGGATAGCTCCTACAATGAGCAGTTCTTC. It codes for CASSLKITSGGDSSYNEQFF.

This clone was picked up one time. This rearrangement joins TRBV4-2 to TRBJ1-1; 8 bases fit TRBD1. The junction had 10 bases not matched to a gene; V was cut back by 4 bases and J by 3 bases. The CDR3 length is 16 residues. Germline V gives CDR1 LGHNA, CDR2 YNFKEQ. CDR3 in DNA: TGTGCCAGCAGCCCGGACAGGGTTGGAGGGGACACTGAAGCTTTCTTT. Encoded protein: CASSPDRVGGDTEAFF.

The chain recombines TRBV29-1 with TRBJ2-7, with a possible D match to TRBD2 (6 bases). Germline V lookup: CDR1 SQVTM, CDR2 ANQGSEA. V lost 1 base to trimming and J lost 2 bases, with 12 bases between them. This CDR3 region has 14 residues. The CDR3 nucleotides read TGCAGCGTTGAAGTGGGGAGGAGTACCTACGAGCAGTACTTC. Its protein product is CSVEVGRSTYEQYF.

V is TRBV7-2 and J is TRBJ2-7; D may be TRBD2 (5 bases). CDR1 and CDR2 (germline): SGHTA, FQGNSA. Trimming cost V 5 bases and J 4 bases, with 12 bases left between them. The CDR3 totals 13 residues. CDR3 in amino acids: CASSPDSRYEQYF. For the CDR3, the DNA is TGTGCCAGCAGCCCGGACTCTCGGTACGAGCAGTACTTC.

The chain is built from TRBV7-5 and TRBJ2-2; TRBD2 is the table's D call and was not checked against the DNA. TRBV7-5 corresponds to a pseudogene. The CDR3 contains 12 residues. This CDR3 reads CASSEGPGELFF. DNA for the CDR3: TGTGCCAGCAGCGAGGGTCCCGGGGAGCTGTTTTTT.

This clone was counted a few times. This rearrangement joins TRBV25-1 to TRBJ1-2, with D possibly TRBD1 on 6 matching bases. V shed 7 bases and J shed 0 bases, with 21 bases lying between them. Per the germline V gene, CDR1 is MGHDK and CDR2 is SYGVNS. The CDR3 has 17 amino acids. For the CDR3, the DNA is TGTGCCAGCACCCCTACGGGCGCCCAGGGGACTAACTATGGCTACACCTTC. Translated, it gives CASTPTGAQGTNYGYTF.

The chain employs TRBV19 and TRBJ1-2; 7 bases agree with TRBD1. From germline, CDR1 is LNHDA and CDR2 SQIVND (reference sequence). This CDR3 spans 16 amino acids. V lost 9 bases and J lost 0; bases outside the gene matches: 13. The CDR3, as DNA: TGTGCCAGCGGACGACAGGGCGCGTCGGCTAACTATGGCTACACCTTC. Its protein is CASGRQGASANYGYTF.

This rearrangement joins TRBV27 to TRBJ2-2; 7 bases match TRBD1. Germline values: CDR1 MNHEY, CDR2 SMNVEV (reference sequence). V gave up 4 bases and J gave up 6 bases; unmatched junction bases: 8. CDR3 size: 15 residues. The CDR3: CASSYGRGSSGELFF. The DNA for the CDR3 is TGTGCCAGCAGTTATGGCAGGGGGTCGTCCGGGGAGCTGTTTTTT.

The CDR3 loop reads CASRGQVLVNTEAFF. CDR3 in DNA: TGTGCCAGCAGGGGACAAGTACTTGTGAACACTGAAGCTTTCTTT. The V call is TRBV6-5, the J call TRBJ1-1; D perhaps matches TRBD1 (6 bases). Germline V gene sequence: CDR1 MNHEY, CDR2 SVGAGI. V was cut by 6 bases and J by 0 bases, with 14 bases left in between. The CDR3 extends over 15 amino acids.

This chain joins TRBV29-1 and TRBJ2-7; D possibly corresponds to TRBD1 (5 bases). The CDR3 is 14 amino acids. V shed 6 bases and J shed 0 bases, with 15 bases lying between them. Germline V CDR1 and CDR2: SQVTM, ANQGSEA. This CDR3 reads CSVYLRGSSYEQYF. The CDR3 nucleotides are TGCAGCGTCTACCTAAGGGGATCCTCCTACGAGCAGTACTTC.

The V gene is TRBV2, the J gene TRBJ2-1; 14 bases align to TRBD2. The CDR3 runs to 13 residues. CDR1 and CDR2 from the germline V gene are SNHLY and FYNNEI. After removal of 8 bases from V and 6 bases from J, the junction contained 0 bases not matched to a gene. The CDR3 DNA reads TGTGCCAGCGGGACTAGCGGGGGCAATGAGCAGTTCTTC. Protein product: CASGTSGGNEQFF.

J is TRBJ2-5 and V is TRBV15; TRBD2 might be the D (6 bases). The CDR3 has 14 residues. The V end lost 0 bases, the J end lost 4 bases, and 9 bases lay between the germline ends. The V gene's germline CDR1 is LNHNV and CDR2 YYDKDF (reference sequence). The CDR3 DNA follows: TGTGCCACCAGCAGAGAGGGAGGTGCAGAGACCCAGTACTTC. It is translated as CATSREGGAETQYF.

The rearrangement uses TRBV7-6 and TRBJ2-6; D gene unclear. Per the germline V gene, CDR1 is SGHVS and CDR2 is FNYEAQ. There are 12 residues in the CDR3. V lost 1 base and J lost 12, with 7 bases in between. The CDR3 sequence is CASSLGGRVLTF. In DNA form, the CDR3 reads TGTGCCAGCAGCTTAGGTGGCCGCGTCCTGACTTTC.

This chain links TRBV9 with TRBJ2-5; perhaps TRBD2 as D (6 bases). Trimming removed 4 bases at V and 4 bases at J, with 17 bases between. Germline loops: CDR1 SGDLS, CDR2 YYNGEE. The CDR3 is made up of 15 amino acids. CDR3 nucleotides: TGTGCCAGCAGCTCAGGCGGGGCCTCATCAGAGACCCAGTACTTC. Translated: CASSSGGASSETQYF.

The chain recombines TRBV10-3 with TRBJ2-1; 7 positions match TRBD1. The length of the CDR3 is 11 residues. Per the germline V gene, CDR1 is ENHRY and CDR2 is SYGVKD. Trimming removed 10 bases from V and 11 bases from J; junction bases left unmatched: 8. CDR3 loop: CATTTGVKQFF. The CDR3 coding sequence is TGTGCCACTACCACAGGGGTAAAGCAGTTCTTC.

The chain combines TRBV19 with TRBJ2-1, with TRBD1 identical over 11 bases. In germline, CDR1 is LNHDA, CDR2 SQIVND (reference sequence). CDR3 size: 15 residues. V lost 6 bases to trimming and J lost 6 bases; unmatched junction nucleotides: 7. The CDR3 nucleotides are TGTGCCAGTAGCGCCTCCGGGACAGGGGGCAATGAGCAGTTCTTC. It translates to CASSASGTGGNEQFF.

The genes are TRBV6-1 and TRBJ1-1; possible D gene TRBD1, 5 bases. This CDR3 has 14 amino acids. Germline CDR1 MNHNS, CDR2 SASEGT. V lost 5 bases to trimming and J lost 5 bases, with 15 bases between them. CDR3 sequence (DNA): TGTGCCAGCAGTCAGGAACAGGCTAGGACTGAAGCTTTCTTT. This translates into CASSQEQARTEAFF.

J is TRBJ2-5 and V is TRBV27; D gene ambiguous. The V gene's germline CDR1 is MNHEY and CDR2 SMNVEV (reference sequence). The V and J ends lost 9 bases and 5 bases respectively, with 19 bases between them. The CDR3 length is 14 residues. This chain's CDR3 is CARFKENPAETQYF. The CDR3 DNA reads TGTGCCAGGTTCAAGGAGAACCCGGCGGAGACCCAGTACTTC.

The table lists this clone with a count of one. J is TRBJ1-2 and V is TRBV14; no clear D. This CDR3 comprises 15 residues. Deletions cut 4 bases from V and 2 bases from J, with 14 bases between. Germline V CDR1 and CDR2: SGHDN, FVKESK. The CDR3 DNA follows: TGTGCCAGCAGCCCCTCGGGGAGGATCAACTATGGCTACACCTTC. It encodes CASSPSGRINYGYTF.

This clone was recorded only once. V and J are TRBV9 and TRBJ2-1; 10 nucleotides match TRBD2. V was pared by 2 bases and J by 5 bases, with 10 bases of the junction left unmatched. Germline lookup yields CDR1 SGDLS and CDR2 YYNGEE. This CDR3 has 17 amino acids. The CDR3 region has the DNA TGTGCCAGCAGCGTTAGCGGGGGGCGCGGTTTCCACAATGAGCAGTTCTTC. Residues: CASSVSGGRGFHNEQFF.

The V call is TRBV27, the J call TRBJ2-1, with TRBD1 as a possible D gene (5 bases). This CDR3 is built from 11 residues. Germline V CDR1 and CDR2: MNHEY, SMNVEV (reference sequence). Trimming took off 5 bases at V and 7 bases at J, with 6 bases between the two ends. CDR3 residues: CASSQGNEQFF. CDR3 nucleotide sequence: TGTGCCAGCAGTCAGGGAAATGAGCAGTTCTTC.

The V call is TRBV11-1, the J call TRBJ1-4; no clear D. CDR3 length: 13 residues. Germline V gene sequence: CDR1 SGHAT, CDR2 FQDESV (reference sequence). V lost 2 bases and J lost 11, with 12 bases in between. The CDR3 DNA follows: TGTGCCAGCAGCTTACAGCGTTGGGAGAAACTGTTTTTT. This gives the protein CASSLQRWEKLFF.

The CDR3 DNA reads as TGTGCCAGTGGGTTGGGACAGGGCAGCTCTGGGGCCAACGTCCTGACTTTC. This sequence encodes CASGLGQGSSGANVLTF. The V call is TRBV19, the J call TRBJ2-6, with 9 bases lining up with TRBD1. The germline gives CDR1 LNHDA, CDR2 SQIVND (reference sequence). The ends lost 8 bases at V and 0 bases at J; junction bases unmatched: 8. The CDR3 covers 17 residues.

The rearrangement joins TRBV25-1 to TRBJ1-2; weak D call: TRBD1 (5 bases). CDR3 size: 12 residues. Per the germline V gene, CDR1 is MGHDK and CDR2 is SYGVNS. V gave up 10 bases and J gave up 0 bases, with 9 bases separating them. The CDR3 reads CATSTANYGYTF. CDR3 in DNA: TGTGCCACCTCGACAGCTAACTATGGCTACACCTTC.